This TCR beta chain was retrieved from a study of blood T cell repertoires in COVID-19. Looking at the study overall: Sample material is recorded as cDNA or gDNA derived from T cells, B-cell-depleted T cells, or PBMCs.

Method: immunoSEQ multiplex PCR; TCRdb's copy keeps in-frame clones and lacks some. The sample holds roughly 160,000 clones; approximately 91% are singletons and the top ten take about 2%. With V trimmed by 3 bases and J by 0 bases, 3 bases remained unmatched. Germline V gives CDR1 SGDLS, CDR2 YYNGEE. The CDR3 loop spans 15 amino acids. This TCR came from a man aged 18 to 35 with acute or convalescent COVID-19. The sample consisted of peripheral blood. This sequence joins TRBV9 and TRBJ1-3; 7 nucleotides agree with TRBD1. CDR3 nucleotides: TGTGCCAGCAGCGCATGGACAGGCTCTGGAAACACCATATATTTT. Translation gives CASSAWTGSGNTIYF.